A single T cell receptor beta chain is shown here with its context. This clone showed up just a few times. No cognate antigen has been identified for it. Within one base of it there is no much larger clone, and no base qualities were kept. The cohort consisted of fewer than 700 healthy bone marrow donors. All cohort members were sampled while nominally healthy, although unrecorded immune exposures were likely present. The donor was CMV seropositive and belonged to the group of about 290 seropositive cohort members. A peripheral blood sample was provided by each donor, and peripheral blood mononuclear cells were used for TCR beta sequencing. Genomic DNA extraction from the blood cell samples was performed with the Qiagen DNeasy Blood Extraction Kit. The library relied on the immunoSEQ multiplex PCR assay. For the multiplex PCR, a mixture combining 60 forward primers for TCR Vbeta segments and 13 reverse primers for TCR Jbeta segments was used. Amplification of the CDR3 region of rearranged TCR beta genes was performed with a multiplex PCR assay on genomic DNA. The amplified TCR beta libraries were sequenced on the Illumina HiSeq System as 87-base-pair reads. The paper's processing steps were these. A later analysis counted 65 million to 90 million unique TCR beta chains across the 666 repertoires, and roughly 10 million of these chains were shared by at least two donors. To remove PCR and sequencing errors, raw reads were error-corrected and collapsed into unique sequences using a nearest-neighbor algorithm that merged closely related sequences. CDR3 sequences were aligned to IMGT reference sequences to assign V, D and J gene segments. For a sequence to be retained, a match of at least six nucleotides was required to both a V gene segment and a J gene segment. Rearrangements were classified as productive when the CDR3 lacked stop codons and remained in frame with V and J, and all other rearrangements were classified as non-productive. Following IMGT convention, CDR3 was defined as the stretch from the second conserved V-encoded cysteine up to the conserved J-encoded phenylalanine. The earlier analysis of roughly 590 of the donors excluded sequences that lacked an unambiguous match to a single V gene segment. An earlier analysis of 500 to 700 of the donors classified V segments as functional when productive rearrangements were above 56.7% and as segregating when the standard deviation between donors was above 5%. A statistical classification framework was built for diagnosing cytomegalovirus status from the catalog of TCR beta chain sequences. A later analysis assigned V and J genes by comparing TCR nucleotide sequences with IMGT/GENE-DB human TR gene sequences. In a later analysis, CDR3 sequences and most-parsimonious VDJ recombination scenarios were assigned using the TCRdist pipeline. In a later analysis, each TCR beta chain was defined by its CDR3 amino acid sequence together with its V-gene family, and reads without a unique V-gene family were excluded. To address suspected cross-contamination and a sequencing artifact, a later analysis removed a few hundred highly shared, low-generation-probability nucleotide sequences. In a later analysis, a clonal expansion index was calculated for each public chain from normalized within-repertoire ranks of inferred template counts. In a later analysis, generation probabilities were computed with a VDJ recombination model fitted to out-of-frame rearrangements, and the resulting probabilities were checked against IGoR. Hypergeometric tests were used in a later analysis to score TCR-TCR, TCR-HLA and TCR-CMV co-occurrence, with a repertoire-size bias correction applied to the TCR pairs. In a later analysis, false discovery rates were estimated by permuting HLA or CMV assignments 20 times. A later analysis grouped co-occurring TCRs with DBSCAN, adding TCRdist sequence similarity when clustering within HLA-allele-positive subsets. Repertoires with fewer than 30,000 or more than 120,000 public chains were left out of co-occurrence clustering, as were about 5 repertoires with anomalous nucleotide sharing. TCRdb took over this immuneACCESS table, retaining in-frame rearrangements with V and J assigned. Such tables are incomplete; in checked studies, under half of the missing clones stem from an unresolved V gene, and the remainder is unexplained. V and J calls and clone size are given by that table; D and trimming were obtained from the DNA. In all, the sample holds over 100,000 clones, and just under 75% of those were seen once. 5.5% to 7% of the sample comes from the top ten.

V was cut back by 6 bases and J by 6 bases, leaving a gap of 9 bases between them. CDR1 and CDR2 are drawn from the germline V gene: MGHDK, SYGVNS. The CDR3 runs 12 residues from the cysteine to the phenylalanine. Kept here is only the CDR3 DNA, which spans 36 bases and is read in frame from base 1. The record originates from a study of cytomegalovirus exposure and HLA in healthy donors (TCRdb year 2017). As for the study more broadly: An earlier analysis of approximately 640 of the donors reported 250 to 300 Gb of sequence data and 120 million or so unique TCR beta sequences from about 179 million T cells. About 300 gigabases of sequencing data and approximately 93 million unique TCR sequences were included in an early release covering around 600 HLA-typed donors. The genetic ancestry cluster associated with self-reported Caucasian donors included around four fifths of the approximately 400 genotyped donors. The aim of the study was to test whether cataloging public T cell receptors could identify signatures of past pathogen exposure. Using immunosequencing, the study profiled T cell repertoires from 500 to 800 subjects and related those repertoires to cytomegalovirus serostatus. In addition to the first cohort of 666 subjects, a separate validation cohort of approximately 120 different subjects was used. To predict cytomegalovirus infection status, the study combined high-throughput TCR immunosequencing, statistical association of individual TCRs with disease status, and machine learning. To study patterns of TCR occurrence, a later analysis re-analyzed previously published TCR beta repertoires from 500 to 850 donors and added high-resolution HLA genotyping. Rather than using new phenotypic data, the later analysis identified candidate immune exposures from TCR beta sequences and from how often those sequences occurred across donors. An earlier analysis of 587 of the donors used high-throughput TCR beta sequencing to judge whether each TCR beta V gene segment behaved as functional or pseudogenic. Donor age, sex, ethnicity and CMV serostatus were compiled alongside the repertoire data. In a later genetic analysis, genome-wide SNP genotypes for 398 of the 666 donors were used, and that subset was treated as a discovery cohort. Every repertoire in the discovery cohort had been generated on one and the same sequencing platform. Both class I and class II loci were covered by HLA typing, at four-digit resolution. The number of typed donors differed by locus: about 620-640 for A, B, C, DRB1 and DQB1; 500 to 550 for DQA1; roughly 600 for DPA1; and about 470 for DPB1. Roughly five DR-DQ haplotypes were treated as single units for association and clustering because of strong linkage in the cohort. Across 398 genotyped donors of the cohort, an average of roughly 200,000 unique TCR beta nucleotide sequences per donor were sequenced, and 15% to 20% of those sequences were non-productive.

Paper-wide results and their limitations: Roughly uniform sequencing depth across donors was assumed in presence/absence analyses, although this assumption may not hold. Compared with the approximately 600-donor mean, donors in an Asian-associated ancestry cluster had fewer N-insertions in productive TCRs, according to a later genetic analysis. Most CMV-associated TCR beta chains appeared to be HLA-restricted in a later analysis, and the HLA associations seemed to be driven largely by CMV exposure. Strong co-occurrence of HLA alleles, especially DR and DQ, made assigning TCR associations to individual alleles difficult. V-gene and J-gene trimming of TCR beta chains was associated with a missense DCLRE1C variant in a later genetic analysis, and the association was replicated in an independent cohort. Broadly in line with IMGT annotations, most TCR beta V segments showed up in productive rearrangements about 87% or about 30% of the time in an earlier analysis of around 600 of the donors. Three of the identified cytomegalovirus-associated TCR beta chains were confirmed in vitro to be specific for cytomegalovirus antigens. In a later analysis, TCR association rates were found to vary across HLA loci, with the most associated TCRs seen for DRB1 alleles and the fewest for HLA-C alleles. The 87-base-pair reads could not distinguish some IMGT-functional V segments, including TRBV6-2 and TRBV6-3, so those segments were excluded. The study listed approximately 160 TCR beta chains as associated with cytomegalovirus. Linkage disequilibrium might explain the correlated functional status among segregating V segments, but an unknown experimental factor could not be excluded. A group of highly shared sequence variants was considered likely to be a technical artifact of the sequencing pipeline. HLA typing was unavailable for some donors at each locus, so association tests used only the typed subset. A further reported finding was that TCR beta sequences accurately predicted the HLA-A and HLA-B alleles for most subjects in the first cohort. According to a later analysis, parvovirus B19, influenza, CMV and Epstein-Barr virus appeared linked to several top co-occurrence clusters. Compared with equally common non-associated chains, HLA-associated TCR beta chains in a later analysis were more clonally expanded and had lower generation probabilities. At a false discovery rate of 0.05, a later analysis linked around 15,000 TCR beta sequences to specific HLA alleles. It was suggested by the authors that the approach could potentially be generalized to other disease states and immunological phenotypes. The only immune exposure information available for the cohort was CMV serostatus. The classifier was reported to diagnose cytomegalovirus status with high specificity and sensitivity in both the original cohort and the validation cohort. Only TCR beta chains were sequenced in this cohort, and the absence of alpha or paired-chain data limited detectable features. Because counts were too low, about 18 rarely observed V segments, including chromosome 9 orphons, were left out of the earlier analysis of approximately 500 of the donors. Most TCR sequences were observed very rarely across donors, whereas some public TCRs were present in many individuals.

Sequenced sample: PBMCs. This TCR was sampled from a man in his forties in good health and CMV-seropositive. The rearrangement combines TRBV25-1 with TRBJ2-1; perhaps TRBD2 is the D gene, with 6 bases matching. The CDR3 region has the sequence CASSTGVNEQFF. The sequenced DNA: TGTGCCAGCAGCACGGGAGTCAATGAGCAGTTCTTC.